Below are 15 T cell receptor beta chains sequenced from a single sample in a study of blood T cell repertoires in COVID-19. Data came from immunoSEQ multiplex PCR; TCRdb stores just in-frame clones and leaves some out. The sample carries 350,000 to 400,000 clones, approximately 93% recorded once. What was sequenced was PBMCs or T cells enriched from blood (not recorded which). The receptors stem from a woman aged 40 to 50 who had been exposed to COVID-19.

This chain joins TRBV6-5 and TRBJ1-6; 10 bases map to TRBD1. CDR1 MNHEY and CDR2 SVGAGI come from the germline V gene. The V gene end was trimmed by 4 bases and the J gene end by 9 bases; junction bases not matched to a gene: 6. The CDR3 is made up of 15 amino acids. CDR3: CASSSDRGLGSPLHF. Here the CDR3 DNA reads TGTGCCAGCAGTTCCGACAGGGGGCTGGGTTCACCCCTCCACTTT.

The V gene is TRBV14, the J gene TRBJ1-2, with 7 bases aligning to TRBD1. Germline assignment: CDR1 SGHDN and CDR2 FVKESK. With 3 bases clipped from V and 7 bases from J, the junction kept 5 bases outside the gene matches. The CDR3 runs 13 residues. The CDR3 nucleotides read TGTGCCAGCAGCCACAACAGGGGTGGTGGCTACACCTTC. Amino acid sequence: CASSHNRGGGYTF.

This chain joins TRBV19 and TRBJ1-5; D is possibly TRBD1 (6 bases). This CDR3 has 15 amino acids. The germline V gene encodes CDR1 LNHDA and CDR2 SQIVND (reference sequence). Trimming left V 4 bases short and J 0 bases short, with 10 bases between. The CDR3 nucleotides are TGTGCCAGTAGTAAAGGACAGACTAGCAATCAGCCCCAGCATTTT. It specifies CASSKGQTSNQPQHF. Complete variable domain (other parts from reference TRBV19 and TRBJ1-5): DGGITQSPKYLFRKEGQNVTLSCEQNLNHDAMYWYRQDPGQGLRLIYYSQIVNDFQKGDIAEGYSVSREKKESFPLTVTSAQKNPTAFYLCASSKGQTSNQPQHFGDGTRLSIL.

The chain recombines TRBV7-4 with TRBJ1-3; D gene uncertain. V lost 2 bases, J lost 0 bases, and 5 bases lay in between. Germline CDR1 is SGHVT and CDR2 is SQSDAQ. This CDR3 comprises 14 residues. The CDR3 is CASSLLLSGNTIYF. CDR3 in DNA: TGTGCCAGCAGCTTACTCCTCTCTGGAAACACCATATATTTT. Filled out from reference TRBV7-4 and TRBJ1-3, the complete variable domain reads GAGVSQSPRYKVAKRGRDVALRCDSISGHVTLYWYRQTLGQGSEVLTYSQSDAQRDKSGRPSGRFSAERPERSVSTLKIQRTEQGDSAVYLCASSLLLSGNTIYFGEGSWLTVV.

J is TRBJ2-7 and V is TRBV6-1; TRBD1 matches 8 bases. CDR3 length equals 14 residues. The J segment lost 4 bases and the V segment lost 3 bases, leaving 5 bases of the junction unmatched. Looked up from germline, CDR1 is MNHNS and CDR2 is SASEGT. This CDR3 reads CASSDGDRGYEQYF. The CDR3 DNA is TGTGCCAGCAGTGACGGTGACAGGGGTTACGAGCAGTACTTC.

This chain uses TRBV2 with TRBJ2-7; D perhaps matches TRBD1 (6 bases). Germline CDR1 and CDR2: SNHLY and FYNNEI. CDR3 length: 16 residues. Trimming took 6 bases from V and 0 from J, leaving 18 bases between them. The chain's CDR3 is CASRDAGRGASYEQYF. Here the CDR3 DNA reads TGTGCCAGCAGGGACGCCGGCAGGGGAGCCTCCTACGAGCAGTACTTC.

V is TRBV6-4 and J is TRBJ2-1; 12 bases agree with TRBD2. The CDR3 is 15 residues long. CDR1 and CDR2 from the germline V gene are MRHNA and SNTAGT. J lost 8 bases, V lost 3 bases, and 5 bases had no gene match. CDR3 sequence reads: CASSELAGGPDEQFF. For the CDR3, the DNA is TGTGCCAGCAGTGAGCTAGCGGGAGGGCCCGATGAGCAGTTCTTC.

The genes are TRBV7-8 and TRBJ1-5, with 7 bases that match TRBD1. The CDR3 has 14 amino acids. The V and J ends lost 0 bases and 6 bases, in that order; junction bases with no gene match: 2. Germline CDR1 reads SGHVS; CDR2 reads FQNEAQ. The CDR3 nucleotides are TGTGCCAGCAGCTTAGCGCAGGGGGGTCAGCCCCAGCATTTT. Its translation is CASSLAQGGQPQHF.

The chain uses TRBV11-3 and TRBJ2-7, with TRBD1 identical over 8 bases. This CDR3 spans 16 amino acids. Unmatched junction bases numbered 9, after V lost 1 base and J lost 4 bases. CDR1 and CDR2 (germline): SGHNT, YENEEA. Written as DNA, the CDR3 is TGTGCCAGCAGCTTAGGGACCGGGACAGGATCTTACGAGCAGTACTTC. Its protein is CASSLGTGTGSYEQYF. The entire variable domain, with the rest obtained from reference TRBV11-3 and TRBJ2-7, is as follows: EAGVVQSPRYKIIEKKQPVAFWCNPISGHNTLYWYLQNLGQGPELLIRYENEEAVDDSQLPKDRFSAERLKGVDSTLKIQPAELGDSAVYLCASSLGTGTGSYEQYFGPGTRLTVT.

The chain uses TRBV4-1 and TRBJ2-5; 9 nucleotides agree with TRBD1. This CDR3 has 18 residues. Per germline, CDR1 MGHRA and CDR2 YSYEKL. The V and J ends lost 0 bases and 3 bases, in that order; junction bases with no gene match: 11. The CDR3 protein is CASSQDQIRDREKETQYF. Written as DNA, the CDR3 is TGCGCCAGCAGCCAAGACCAAATCCGGGACAGGGAAAAAGAGACCCAGTACTTC.

The V and J genes are TRBV29-1 and TRBJ2-7; 7 nucleotides agree with TRBD1. The trim removed 3 bases at V and 6 bases at J, leaving 11 bases unmatched. The CDR3 totals 14 residues. Germline lookup yields CDR1 SQVTM and CDR2 ANQGSEA. CDR3 nucleotides: TGCAGCGTTGAGAAGGGAGACCCAGGGGGCGAGCAGTACTTC. Its translation: CSVEKGDPGGEQYF.

The J gene is TRBJ2-2, the V gene TRBV30, with D unresolved. Germline V gene lookup returns CDR1 GTSNPN and CDR2 SVGIG (reference sequence). Trimming shortened V by 3 bases and J by 8 bases, and 10 bases separated the two germline ends. The CDR3 sequence is 12 residues long. Here the CDR3 DNA reads TGTGCCTGGAGCACAGAGTTGGGGGAGCTGTTTTTT. Encoded protein: CAWSTELGELFF. Supplemented by reference TRBV30 and TRBJ2-2, the full variable domain reads SQTIHQWPATLVQPVGSPLSLECTVEGTSNPNLYWYRQAAGRGLQLLFYSVGIGQISSEVPQNLSASRPQDRQFILSSKKLLLSDSGFYLCAWSTELGELFFGEGSRLTVL.

Remarks on this clone: This may stem from a read error, because a much larger clone lies one nucleotide away. The CDR3 is CASSLTGDTEAFF. The DNA for the CDR3 is TGTGCCAGCAGCTTGACAGGGGACACTGAAGCTTTCTTT. The gene calls are TRBV5-5 and TRBJ1-1, with 7 bases that match TRBD1. Trimming removed 1 base from V and 3 bases from J; junction bases left unmatched: 0. CDR3 size: 13 residues. Germline CDR1 and CDR2: SGHKS and YYEKEE (reference sequence).

The chain is built from TRBV30 and TRBJ2-5; perhaps TRBD2 as D (6 bases). This CDR3 contains 15 residues. With 2 bases removed from V and 1 base from J, the gap between germline ends came to 14 bases. CDR1 is GTSNPN, CDR2 SVGIG, per germline (reference sequence). CDR3 region: CAWSTQGLIQETQYF. The DNA of the CDR3 is TGTGCCTGGAGTACCCAGGGACTGATCCAAGAGACCCAGTACTTC.

The V gene is TRBV19, the J gene TRBJ2-2, with 11 bases matching TRBD2. Looked up from germline, CDR1 is LNHDA and CDR2 is SQIVND (reference sequence). The CDR3 covers 19 residues. With V trimmed by 6 bases and J by 7 bases, 19 bases remained unmatched. CDR3 DNA: TGTGCCAGTAGAGGTAGCGGGAGGGCCGAGTGGAGTATTGGCGGGGAGCTGTTTTTT. The encoded protein is CASRGSGRAEWSIGGELFF.